A single sample gave rise to the 5 T cell receptor beta chains below, sequenced in a study of blood T cell repertoires in COVID-19. Some clones are missing from TCRdb's copy, which holds only in-frame ones; the method was immunoSEQ multiplex PCR. This sample has roughly 400,000 clones, with roughly 90% found just once. The material sequenced was PBMCs or T cells enriched from blood (not recorded which). Receptors were obtained from a woman younger than 35 who had been exposed to COVID-19.

V is TRBV28 and J is TRBJ1-4; unclear D gene. Trimming stripped 5 bases from V and 6 bases from J, with 13 bases between. Germline CDR1 and CDR2: MDHEN and SYDVKM. This CDR3 region has 14 residues. CDR3 DNA: TGTGCCAGCAGTACGGCCGAGGTGGATGAAAAACTGTTTTTT. Its protein is CASSTAEVDEKLFF.

The gene calls are TRBV7-9 and TRBJ2-7; 7 positions match TRBD1. The CDR3 covers 15 residues. V was clipped by 3 bases and J by 5 bases; unmatched bases: 10. Per germline, CDR1 SEHNR and CDR2 FQNEAQ (reference sequence). CDR3 in amino acids: CASSLSQGHKDEQYF. DNA of the CDR3: TGTGCCAGCAGCTTGTCACAGGGGCATAAGGACGAGCAGTACTTC.

This chain uses TRBV28 with TRBJ2-2, with D perhaps matching TRBD1 (6 bases). Germline V gene data show CDR1 as MDHEN and CDR2 as SYDVKM. V lost 1 base and J 1 base, leaving 10 bases between the germline ends. The CDR3 loop spans 16 amino acids. The CDR3 is CASSLYTGRNTGELFF. For the CDR3, the DNA is TGTGCCAGCAGTTTATATACAGGGAGGAACACCGGGGAGCTGTTTTTT.

The chain couples TRBV15 to TRBJ1-2; D might be TRBD1 (5 bases). The CDR3 runs to 15 residues. Trimming left V 2 bases short and J 0 bases short, with 10 bases between. Germline CDR1 reads LNHNV; CDR2 reads YYDKDF (reference sequence). The CDR3 bases are TGTGCCACCAGCAGATTCACGGACACTAACTATGGCTACACCTTC. Its translation: CATSRFTDTNYGYTF.

This rearrangement joins TRBV5-1 to TRBJ2-1; possibly TRBD2 for D (6 bases). This CDR3 region has 16 residues. The ends were cut back, 4 bases at V and 4 bases at J, with 18 bases in the middle. Germline CDR1 SGHRS, CDR2 YFSETQ. Here the CDR3 DNA reads TGCGCCAGCAGCCCAGGTTTGGGCGGGGCTTACAATGAGCAGTTCTTC. This encodes CASSPGLGGAYNEQFF.